The 5 T cell receptor beta chains given below trace back to one sample, sequenced in a study of glioma-infiltrating T cells. The iRepertoire nested amplicon-rescue multiplex PCR amplified TCR alpha and beta CDR3s from RNA. TCRdb redid the calling of the multiplex PCR reads with MiXCR, one entry per CDR3 protein. The sample contains about 140,000 distinct CDR3 sequences, around 40% of which appear only once. Sequenced sample: glioma tissue, nonneoplastic brain tissue, or PBMCs (not recorded which). The receptors come from a human donor with low-grade glioma or glioblastoma, undergoing nonglioma brain surgery, or in good health (not recorded which).

This chain links TRBV6-1 with TRBJ2-3; maybe TRBD2 (6 bases). Germline CDR1 and CDR2: MNHNS and SASEGT. The CDR3 runs to 13 residues. Trimming removed 6 bases at V and 3 bases at J, with 10 bases between. CDR3 sequence reads: CASRAGWTDTQYF. As DNA, the CDR3 is TGTGCCAGCAGAGCGGGTTGGACAGATACGCAGTATTTT.

The chain has TRBV28 and TRBJ1-6, with 9 bases fitting TRBD1. CDR1 MDHEN and CDR2 SYDVKM come from the germline V gene. The CDR3 covers 16 residues. J gave up 10 bases and V 2 bases, and 9 bases lay outside the gene matches. The CDR3 sequence: CASSLVQGASRSPLHF. CDR3 DNA: TGTGCCAGCAGTTTAGTACAGGGGGCTAGTAGGTCACCCCTCCACTTT.

Notes on this clonotype: An end of the junction differs from the germline gene, which may be a read error. This rearrangement joins TRBV7-2 to TRBJ1-5; D uncertain. The length of the CDR3 is 14 residues. Germline V CDR1 and CDR2: SGHTA, FQGNSA. CDR3 nucleotides: TGTGCCCGCAGCTTACTCACACATAATCAGCCCCAGCATTTT. It is translated as CARSLLTHNQPQHF. The entire variable domain, with the rest obtained from reference TRBV7-2 and TRBJ1-5, is as follows: GAGVSQSPSNKVTEKGKDVELRCDPISGHTALYWYRQSLGQGLEFLIYFQGNSAPDKSGLPSDRFSAERTGGSVSTLTIQRTQQEDSAVYLCARSLLTHNQPQHFGDGTRLSIL.

A note on this clonotype: A much more abundant neighbour one base away suggests this may be a read error. No conserved phenylalanine or tryptophan is present at the end of the CDR3, so a read error is the likely explanation. This chain connects TRBV7-6 to TRBJ1-5; tentative D call: TRBD1 (6 bases). V was trimmed by 1 base and J by 7 bases, leaving 8 bases between them. The CDR3 spans 13 residues. The germline gives CDR1 SGHVS, CDR2 FNYEAQ. CDR3 sequence: CASSLGQDQPQHY. The CDR3 DNA sequence: TGTGCCAGCAGCTTAGGACAGGACCAGCCCCAGCATTAT.

The chain carries TRBV6-1 and TRBJ2-2; possible D gene TRBD1, 5 bases. Trimming cost V 8 bases and J 5 bases, with 9 bases left between them. Germline V gene data show CDR1 as MNHNS and CDR2 as SASEGT. This CDR3 has 12 amino acids. CDR3 loop: CASQGWTGELFF. In DNA form, the CDR3 reads TGTGCCAGCCAGGGATGGACCGGGGAGCTGTTTTTT.